These 3 T cell receptor beta chains were all obtained from the same sample, sequenced in a study of T cell responses to AZD1222 COVID-19 vaccine. Measured with immunoSEQ multiplex PCR; TCRdb has only the in-frame clones, and not every one. This sample carries some 180,000 clones, around 90% of them seen once, and the ten largest clones take more than 0.4%. The specimen was peripheral blood, collected on day 0 of AZD1222 vaccination. The receptors derive from an adult in good health.

The chain employs TRBV5-8 and TRBJ2-4; D not certain. The germline gives CDR1 SGHTS, CDR2 YDEGEE. This CDR3 is built from 14 residues. Trimming took 5 bases from V and 0 from J, leaving 9 bases between them. The chain's CDR3 is CASRPQVAKNIQYF. In DNA, the CDR3 is TGTGCCAGCAGGCCTCAGGTAGCCAAAAACATTCAGTACTTC.

The chain recombines TRBV11-2 with TRBJ2-7, with TRBD1 matching over 7 bases. The trim removed 7 bases at V and 6 bases at J, leaving 6 bases unmatched. CDR1 and CDR2 (germline): SGHAT, FQNNGV. This CDR3 comprises 12 residues. The CDR3 bases are TGTGCCAGCACCGTAGGGACAGCCGAGCAGTACTTC. As protein: CASTVGTAEQYF. Full variable domain (rest looked up from reference TRBV11-2 and TRBJ2-7): EAGVAQSPRYKIIEKRQSVAFWCNPISGHATLYWYQQILGQGPKLLIQFQNNGVVDDSQLPKDRFSAERLKGVDSTLKIQPAKLEDSAVYLCASTVGTAEQYFGPGTRLTVT.

The gene calls are TRBV20-1 and TRBJ2-2; D call uncertain. Germline CDR1 DFQATT, CDR2 SNEGSKA (reference sequence). This CDR3 has 14 amino acids. Trimming took off 3 bases at V and 4 bases at J, with 12 bases between the two ends. The DNA for the CDR3 is TGCAGTGCTAGTGGCAGTTGGGGCACCGGGGAGCTGTTTTTT. Its translation is CSASGSWGTGELFF.